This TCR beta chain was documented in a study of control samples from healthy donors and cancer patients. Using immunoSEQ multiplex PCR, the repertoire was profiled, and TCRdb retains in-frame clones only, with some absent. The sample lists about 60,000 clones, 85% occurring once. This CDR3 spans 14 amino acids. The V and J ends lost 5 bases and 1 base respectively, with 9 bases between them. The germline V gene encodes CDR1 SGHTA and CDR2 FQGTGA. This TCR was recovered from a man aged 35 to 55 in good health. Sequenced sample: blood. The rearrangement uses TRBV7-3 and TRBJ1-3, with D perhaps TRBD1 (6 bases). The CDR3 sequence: CASSQGTSGNTIYF. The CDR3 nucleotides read TGTGCCAGCAGCCAGGGGACTTCTGGAAACACCATATATTTT.